The clone carrying this T cell receptor (beta chain) turned up a few times. Its cognate antigen is unknown. This entry belongs to a study of Tregs in tolerant kidney transplant recipients. Study-wide results and caveats: The small number of patients limits these findings pending further validation.

The CDR3 is made up of 13 amino acids. The germline V gene has CDR1 SGHNT and CDR2 YENEEA. Trimming cost V 0 bases and J 5 bases, with 6 bases left between them. The table came from immunoSEQ multiplex PCR; TCRdb's copy has only in-frame clones and leaves some out. The profile shows 4,000 to 5,500 clones, over 35% of them singletons. The sequence was obtained from a human donor in good health. The chain couples TRBV11-3 to TRBJ2-3, with D possibly being TRBD1 (5 bases). Sequenced sample: CD8+ T cells from blood cultured with allogeneic cells. CDR3 region: CASSLETGDTQYF. The CDR3 DNA is TGTGCCAGCAGCTTAGAAACAGGAGATACGCAGTATTTT. Variable domain in full (rest from reference TRBV11-3 and TRBJ2-3): EAGVVQSPRYKIIEKKQPVAFWCNPISGHNTLYWYLQNLGQGPELLIRYENEEAVDDSQLPKDRFSAERLKGVDSTLKIQPAELGDSAVYLCASSLETGDTQYFGPGTRLTVL.